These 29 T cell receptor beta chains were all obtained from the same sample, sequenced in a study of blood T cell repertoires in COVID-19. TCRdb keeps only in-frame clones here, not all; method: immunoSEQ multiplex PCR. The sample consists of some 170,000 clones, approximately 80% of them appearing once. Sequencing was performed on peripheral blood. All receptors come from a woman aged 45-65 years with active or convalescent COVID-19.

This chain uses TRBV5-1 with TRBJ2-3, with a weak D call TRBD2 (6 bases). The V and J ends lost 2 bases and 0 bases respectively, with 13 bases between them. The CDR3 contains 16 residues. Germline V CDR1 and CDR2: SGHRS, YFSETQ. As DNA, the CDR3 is TGCGCCAGCAGCTTCCTAAGCGGGTCTAGCACAGATACGCAGTATTTT. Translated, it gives CASSFLSGSSTDTQYF.

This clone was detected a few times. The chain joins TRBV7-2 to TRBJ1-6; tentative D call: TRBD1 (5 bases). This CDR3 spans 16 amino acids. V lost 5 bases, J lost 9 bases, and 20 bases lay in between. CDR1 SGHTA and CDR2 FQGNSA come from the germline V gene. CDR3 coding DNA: TGTGCCAGCAGCGACGGGGGGGTCGGGTTAGGTTCACCCCTCCACTTT. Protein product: CASSDGGVGLGSPLHF.

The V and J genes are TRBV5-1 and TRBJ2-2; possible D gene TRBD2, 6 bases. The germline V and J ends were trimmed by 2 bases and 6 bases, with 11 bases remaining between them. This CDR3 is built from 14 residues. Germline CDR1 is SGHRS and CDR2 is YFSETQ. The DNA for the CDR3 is TGCGCCAGCAGCTTAGTCAGGGAGGCCGGGGAGCTGTTTTTT. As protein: CASSLVREAGELFF.

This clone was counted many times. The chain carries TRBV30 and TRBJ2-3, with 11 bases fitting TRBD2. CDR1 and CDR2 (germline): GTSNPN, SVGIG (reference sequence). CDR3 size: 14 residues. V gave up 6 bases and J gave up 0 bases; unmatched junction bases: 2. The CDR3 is CACRLAGSTDTQYF. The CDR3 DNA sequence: TGTGCCTGTCGACTAGCGGGGAGCACAGATACGCAGTATTTT.

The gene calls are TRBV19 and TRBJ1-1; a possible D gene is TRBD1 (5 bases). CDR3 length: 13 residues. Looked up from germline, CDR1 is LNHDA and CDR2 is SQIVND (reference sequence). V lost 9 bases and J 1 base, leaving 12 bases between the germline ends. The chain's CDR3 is CASMGRTNTEAFF. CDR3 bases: TGTGCCAGCATGGGGCGGACGAACACTGAAGCTTTCTTT.

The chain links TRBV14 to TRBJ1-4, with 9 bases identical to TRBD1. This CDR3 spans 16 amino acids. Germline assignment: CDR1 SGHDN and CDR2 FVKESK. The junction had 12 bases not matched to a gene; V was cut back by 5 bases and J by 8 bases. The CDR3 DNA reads TGTGCCAGCAGCTACCGTCCGGGACAGGGAAGAGAAAAACTGTTTTTT. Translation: CASSYRPGQGREKLFF.

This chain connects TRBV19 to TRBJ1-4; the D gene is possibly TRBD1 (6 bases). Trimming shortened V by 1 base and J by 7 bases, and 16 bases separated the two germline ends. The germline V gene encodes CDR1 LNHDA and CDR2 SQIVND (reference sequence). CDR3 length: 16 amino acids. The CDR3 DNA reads TGTGCCAGTAGTATAGCCCTACAGGGTACTGGTGAAAAACTGTTTTTT. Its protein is CASSIALQGTGEKLFF. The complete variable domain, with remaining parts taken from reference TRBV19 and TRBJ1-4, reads DGGITQSPKYLFRKEGQNVTLSCEQNLNHDAMYWYRQDPGQGLRLIYYSQIVNDFQKGDIAEGYSVSREKKESFPLTVTSAQKNPTAFYLCASSIALQGTGEKLFFGSGTQLSVL.

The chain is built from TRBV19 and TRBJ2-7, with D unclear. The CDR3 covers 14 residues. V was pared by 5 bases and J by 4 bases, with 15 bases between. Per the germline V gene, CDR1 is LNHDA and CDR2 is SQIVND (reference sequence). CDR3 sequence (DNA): TGTGCCAGTAGTCTCTCAATCAAGCCTTACGAGCAGTACTTC. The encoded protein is CASSLSIKPYEQYF.

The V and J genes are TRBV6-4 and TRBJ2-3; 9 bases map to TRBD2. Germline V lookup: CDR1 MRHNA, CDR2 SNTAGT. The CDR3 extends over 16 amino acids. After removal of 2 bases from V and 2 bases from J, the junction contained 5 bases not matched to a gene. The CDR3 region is CASSDGAGGSTDTQYF. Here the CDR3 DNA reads TGTGCCAGCAGTGACGGAGCGGGAGGCTCCACAGATACGCAGTATTTT.

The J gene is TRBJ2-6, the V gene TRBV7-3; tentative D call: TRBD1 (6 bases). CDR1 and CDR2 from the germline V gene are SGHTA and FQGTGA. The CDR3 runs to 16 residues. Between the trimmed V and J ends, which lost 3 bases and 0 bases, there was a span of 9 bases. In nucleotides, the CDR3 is TGTGCCAGCAGCTTCGGACAGAGCTCTGGGGCCAACGTCCTGACTTTC. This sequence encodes CASSFGQSSGANVLTF. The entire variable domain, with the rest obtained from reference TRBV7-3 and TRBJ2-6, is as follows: GAGVSQTPSNKVTEKGKYVELRCDPISGHTALYWYRQSLGQGPEFLIYFQGTGAADDSGLPNDRFFAVRPEGSVSTLKIQRTERGDSAVYLCASSFGQSSGANVLTFGAGSRLTVL.

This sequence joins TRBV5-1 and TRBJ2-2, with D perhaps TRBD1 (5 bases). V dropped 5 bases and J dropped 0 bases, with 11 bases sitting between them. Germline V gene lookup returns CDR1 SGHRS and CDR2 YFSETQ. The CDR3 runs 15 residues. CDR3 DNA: TGCGCCAGCAGAAGAACAGGAGCGAACACCGGGGAGCTGTTTTTT. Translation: CASRRTGANTGELFF.

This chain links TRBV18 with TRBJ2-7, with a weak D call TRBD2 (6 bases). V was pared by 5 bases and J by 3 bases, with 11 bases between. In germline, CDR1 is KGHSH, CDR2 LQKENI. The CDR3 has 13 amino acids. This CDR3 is CASSSGTYYEQYF. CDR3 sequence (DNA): TGTGCCAGCTCATCCGGGACTTACTACGAGCAGTACTTC.

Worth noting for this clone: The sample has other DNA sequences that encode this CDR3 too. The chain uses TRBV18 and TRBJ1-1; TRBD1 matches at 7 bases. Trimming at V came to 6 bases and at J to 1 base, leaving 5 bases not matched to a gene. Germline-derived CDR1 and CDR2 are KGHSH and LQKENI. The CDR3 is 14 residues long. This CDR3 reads CASSRDRKNTEAFF. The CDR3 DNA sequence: TGTGCCAGCTCTCGGGACAGAAAGAACACTGAAGCTTTCTTT.

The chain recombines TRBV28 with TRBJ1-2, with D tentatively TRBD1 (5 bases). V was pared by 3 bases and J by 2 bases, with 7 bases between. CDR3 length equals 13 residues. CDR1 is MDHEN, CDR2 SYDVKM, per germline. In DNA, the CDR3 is TGTGCCAGCAGTTTGGCAGGGAACTATGGCTACACCTTC. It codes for CASSLAGNYGYTF.

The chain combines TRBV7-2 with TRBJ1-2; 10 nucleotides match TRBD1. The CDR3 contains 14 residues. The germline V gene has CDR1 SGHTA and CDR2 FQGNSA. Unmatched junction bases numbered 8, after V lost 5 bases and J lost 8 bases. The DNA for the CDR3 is TGTGCCAGCAGCCCTATCAGGACAGGGGGAGGCTACACCTTC. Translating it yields CASSPIRTGGGYTF.

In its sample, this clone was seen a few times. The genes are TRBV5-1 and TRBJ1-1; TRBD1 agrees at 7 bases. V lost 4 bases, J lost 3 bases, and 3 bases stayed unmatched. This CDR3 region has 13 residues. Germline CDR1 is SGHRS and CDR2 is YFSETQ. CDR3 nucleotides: TGCGCCAGCAGCGCACAGGGGCACACTGAAGCTTTCTTT. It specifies CASSAQGHTEAFF.

The CDR3 DNA sequence: TGTGCCTGGAATACCGGGACAGCGACCTACGAGCAGTACTTC. Encoded protein: CAWNTGTATYEQYF. The gene calls are TRBV30 and TRBJ2-7; the match to TRBD1 covers 7 bases. The CDR3 totals 14 residues. Germline V CDR1 and CDR2: GTSNPN, SVGIG (reference sequence). With V trimmed by 4 bases and J by 2 bases, 8 bases remained unmatched.

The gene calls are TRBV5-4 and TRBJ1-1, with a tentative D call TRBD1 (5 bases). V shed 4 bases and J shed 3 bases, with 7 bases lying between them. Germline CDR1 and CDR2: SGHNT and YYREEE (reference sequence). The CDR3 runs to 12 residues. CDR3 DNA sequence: TGTGCCAGCAGCCGGGACTACACTGAAGCTTTCTTT. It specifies CASSRDYTEAFF.

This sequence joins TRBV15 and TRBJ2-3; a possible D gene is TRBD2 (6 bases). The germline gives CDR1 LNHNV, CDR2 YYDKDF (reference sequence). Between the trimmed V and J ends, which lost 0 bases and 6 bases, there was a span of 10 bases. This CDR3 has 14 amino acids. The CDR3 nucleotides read TGTGCCACCAGCAGAGATCGCGCGGGGGATACGCAGTATTTT. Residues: CATSRDRAGDTQYF.

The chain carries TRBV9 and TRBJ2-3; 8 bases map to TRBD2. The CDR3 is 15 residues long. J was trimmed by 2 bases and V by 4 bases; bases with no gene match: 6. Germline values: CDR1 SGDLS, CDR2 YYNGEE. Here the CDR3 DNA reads TGTGCCAGCAGCCCACGACTAGCGCCCACAGATACGCAGTATTTT. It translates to CASSPRLAPTDTQYF.

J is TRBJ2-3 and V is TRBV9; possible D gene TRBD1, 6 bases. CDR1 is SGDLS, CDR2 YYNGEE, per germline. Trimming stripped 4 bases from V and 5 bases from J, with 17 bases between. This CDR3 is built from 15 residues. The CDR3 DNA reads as TGTGCCAGCAGCCGTGTGGACCTAGGGGGAGATACGCAGTATTTT. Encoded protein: CASSRVDLGGDTQYF.

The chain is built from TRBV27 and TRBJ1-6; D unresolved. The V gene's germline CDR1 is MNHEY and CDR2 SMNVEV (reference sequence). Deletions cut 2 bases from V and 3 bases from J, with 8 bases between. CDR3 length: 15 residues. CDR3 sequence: CASSLQAIYNSPLHF. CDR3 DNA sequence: TGTGCCAGCAGTTTACAGGCCATCTATAATTCACCCCTCCACTTT.

Written as DNA, the CDR3 is TGTGCCAGCAGCCCCCTGGTGGCCAGGGGCACTGAAGCTTTCTTT. Translating gives CASSPLVARGTEAFF. This chain connects TRBV14 to TRBJ1-1, with a weak D call TRBD1 (6 bases). Trimming left V 4 bases short and J 4 bases short, with 16 bases between. This CDR3 is built from 15 residues. The germline CDR1 and CDR2 sequences are SGHDN and FVKESK.

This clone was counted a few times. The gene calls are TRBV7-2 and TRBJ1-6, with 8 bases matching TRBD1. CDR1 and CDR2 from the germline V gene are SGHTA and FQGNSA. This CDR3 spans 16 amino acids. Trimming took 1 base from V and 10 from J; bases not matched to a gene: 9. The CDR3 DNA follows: TGTGCCAGCAGCTTAGTTCCGGGACAGGAGGGCTCACCCCTCCACTTT. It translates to CASSLVPGQEGSPLHF.

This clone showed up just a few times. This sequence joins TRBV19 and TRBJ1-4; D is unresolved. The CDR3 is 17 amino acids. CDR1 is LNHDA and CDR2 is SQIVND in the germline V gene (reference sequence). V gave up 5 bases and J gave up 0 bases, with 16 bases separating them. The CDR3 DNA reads TGTGCCAGTAGTCCCACTCCTCTGACATCAACTAATGAAAAACTGTTTTTT. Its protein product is CASSPTPLTSTNEKLFF.

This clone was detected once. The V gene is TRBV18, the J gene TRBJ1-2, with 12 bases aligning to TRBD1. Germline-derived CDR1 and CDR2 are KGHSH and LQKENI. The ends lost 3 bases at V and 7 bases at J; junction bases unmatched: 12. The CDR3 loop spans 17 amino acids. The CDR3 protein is CASSPVGTGGAPSGYTF. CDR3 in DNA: TGTGCCAGCTCACCTGTCGGGACAGGGGGCGCCCCGAGTGGCTACACCTTC.

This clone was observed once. The CDR3 loop reads CASSDRGRSGNTIYF. DNA of the CDR3: TGTGCCAGCAGCGATCGGGGGAGGTCTGGAAACACCATATATTTT. The genes are TRBV9 and TRBJ1-3, with TRBD1 as a possible D gene (5 bases). Germline V lookup: CDR1 SGDLS, CDR2 YYNGEE. V was trimmed by 3 bases and J by 1 base, leaving 11 bases between them. CDR3 length: 15 residues.

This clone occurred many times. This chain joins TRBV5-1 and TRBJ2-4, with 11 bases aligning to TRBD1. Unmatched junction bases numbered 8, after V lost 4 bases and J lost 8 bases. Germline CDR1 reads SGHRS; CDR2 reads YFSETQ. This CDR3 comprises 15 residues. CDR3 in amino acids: CASSGRTGGGDIQYF. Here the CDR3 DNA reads TGCGCCAGCAGCGGACGGACAGGGGGCGGGGACATTCAGTACTTC.

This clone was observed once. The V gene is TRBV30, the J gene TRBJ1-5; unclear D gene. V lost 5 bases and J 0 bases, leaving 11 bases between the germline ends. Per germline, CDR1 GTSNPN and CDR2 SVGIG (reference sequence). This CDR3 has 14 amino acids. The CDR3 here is CAWGRTYSNQPQHF. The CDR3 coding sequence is TGTGCCTGGGGACGGACTTATAGCAATCAGCCCCAGCATTTT.